What follows are 3 T cell receptor beta chains derived from one specimen sequenced in a study of blood T cells in healthy people across ages. Next came a second PCR, run for 7 to 11 cycles, which used a sample-barcoded 5' primer along with a J-beta primer mix. One entry per CDR3 protein results from TCRdb running MiXCR on the 5' RACE reads. Of 1.5 million to 2 million distinct CDR3 sequences in the sample, 28% were seen once. Sample: blood. The receptor source for this set is a woman in her thirties in good health.

The rearrangement joins TRBV7-2 to TRBJ2-3; 8 nucleotides line up with TRBD2. V lost 2 bases and J lost 2; bases outside the gene matches: 9. This CDR3 has 17 residues. The V gene's germline CDR1 is SGHTA and CDR2 FQGNSA. The CDR3 spells CASSLLLAGGPTDTQYF. The CDR3 DNA reads as TGTGCCAGCAGCTTACTTCTTGCGGGAGGACCCACAGATACGCAGTATTTT.

This clonotype has ten or more counts. As DNA, the CDR3 is TGCGCCAGCAGCCAAGATACCGGGAGCCACCTTACCTACGAGCAGTACTTC. Translated, it gives CASSQDTGSHLTYEQYF. V gene TRBV4-3 combines with J gene TRBJ2-7; D possibly corresponds to TRBD2 (6 bases). Germline CDR1 and CDR2: LGHNA and YSLEER. The CDR3 length is 17 residues. V lost 0 bases to trimming and J lost 2 bases, with 17 bases between them.

This clonotype was observed a handful of times. V is TRBV25-1 and J is TRBJ2-7; D is unclear. This CDR3 is built from 14 residues. V was clipped by 0 bases and J by 6 bases, with 12 bases between them. The germline CDR1 and CDR2 sequences are MGHDK and SYGVNS. The CDR3 nucleotides read TGTGCCAGCAGTGAATATGGGCACAAGACCGAGCAGTACTTC. Protein sequence: CASSEYGHKTEQYF.